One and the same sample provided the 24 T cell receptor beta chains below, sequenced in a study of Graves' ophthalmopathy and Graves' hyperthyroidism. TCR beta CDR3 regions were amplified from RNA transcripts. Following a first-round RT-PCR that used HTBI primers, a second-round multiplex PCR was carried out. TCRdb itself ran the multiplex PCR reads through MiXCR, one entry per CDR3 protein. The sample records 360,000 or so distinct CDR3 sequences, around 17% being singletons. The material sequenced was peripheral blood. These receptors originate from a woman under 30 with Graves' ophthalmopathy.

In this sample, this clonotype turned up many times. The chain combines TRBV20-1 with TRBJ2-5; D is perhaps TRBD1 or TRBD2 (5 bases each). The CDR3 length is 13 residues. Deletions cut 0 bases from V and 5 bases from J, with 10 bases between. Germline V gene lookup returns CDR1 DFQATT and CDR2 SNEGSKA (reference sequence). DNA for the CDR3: TGCAGTGCTAGAGAGTGGGGACGGGAGACCCAGTACTTC. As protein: CSAREWGRETQYF.

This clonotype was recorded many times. CDR3 sequence: CASSPAGANTGELFF. CDR3 nucleotides: TGTGCCAGCAGTCCAGCGGGGGCGAACACCGGGGAGCTGTTTTTT. V and J are TRBV12-3 or TRBV12-4 and TRBJ2-2, with 8 bases fitting TRBD2. The CDR3 has 15 residues. V was clipped by 5 bases and J by 0 bases; unmatched bases: 2.

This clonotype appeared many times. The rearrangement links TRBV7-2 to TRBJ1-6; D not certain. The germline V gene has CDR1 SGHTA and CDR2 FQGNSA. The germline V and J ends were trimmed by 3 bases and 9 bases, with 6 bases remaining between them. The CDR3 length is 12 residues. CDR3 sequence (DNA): TGTGCCAGCAGCTTTTGGGGTTCACCCCTCCACTTT. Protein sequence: CASSFWGSPLHF. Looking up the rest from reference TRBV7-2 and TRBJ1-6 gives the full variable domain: GAGVSQSPSNKVTEKGKDVELRCDPISGHTALYWYRQSLGQGLEFLIYFQGNSAPDKSGLPSDRFSAERTGGSVSTLTIQRTQQEDSAVYLCASSFWGSPLHFGNGTRLTVT.

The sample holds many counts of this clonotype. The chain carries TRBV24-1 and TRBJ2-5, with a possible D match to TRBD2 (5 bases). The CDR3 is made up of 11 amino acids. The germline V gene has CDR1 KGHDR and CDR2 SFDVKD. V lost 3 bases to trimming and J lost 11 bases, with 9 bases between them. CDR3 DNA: TGTGCCACCAGTGATCCCTCGGGGCAGTACTTC. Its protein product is CATSDPSGQYF.

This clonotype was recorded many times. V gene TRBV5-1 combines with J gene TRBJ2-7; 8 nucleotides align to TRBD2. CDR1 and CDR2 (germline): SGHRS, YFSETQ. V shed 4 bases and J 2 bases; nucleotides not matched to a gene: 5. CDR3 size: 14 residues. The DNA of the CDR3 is TGCGCCAGCAGCCCGAGCGGGAGCCCCTACGAGCAGTACTTC. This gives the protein CASSPSGSPYEQYF.

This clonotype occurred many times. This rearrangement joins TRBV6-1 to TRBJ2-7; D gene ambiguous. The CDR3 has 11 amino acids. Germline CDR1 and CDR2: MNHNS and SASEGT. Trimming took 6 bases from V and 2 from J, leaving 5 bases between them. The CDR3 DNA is TGTGCCAGCAGCGACCCCTACGAGCAGTACTTC. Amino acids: CASSDPYEQYF.

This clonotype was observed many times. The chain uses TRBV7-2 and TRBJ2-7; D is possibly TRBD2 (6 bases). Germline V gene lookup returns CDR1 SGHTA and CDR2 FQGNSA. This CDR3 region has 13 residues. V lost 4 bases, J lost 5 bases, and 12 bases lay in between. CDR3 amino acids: CASSSPGVDEQYF. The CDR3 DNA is TGTGCCAGCAGCTCCCCGGGGGTCGACGAGCAGTACTTC.

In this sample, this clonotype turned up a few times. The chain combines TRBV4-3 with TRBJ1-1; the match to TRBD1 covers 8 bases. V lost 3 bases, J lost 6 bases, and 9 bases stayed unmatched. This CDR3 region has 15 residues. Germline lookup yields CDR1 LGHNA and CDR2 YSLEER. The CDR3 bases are TGCGCCAGCAGCCAGATTCAGGGGGCTTACTCTGAAGCTTTCTTT. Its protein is CASSQIQGAYSEAFF.

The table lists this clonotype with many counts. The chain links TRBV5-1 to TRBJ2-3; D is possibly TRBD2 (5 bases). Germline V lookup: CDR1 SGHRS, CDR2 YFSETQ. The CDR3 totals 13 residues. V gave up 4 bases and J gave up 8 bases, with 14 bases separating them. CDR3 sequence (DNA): TGCGCCAGCAGCCCGGGGTCTCGGGGTACGCAGTATTTT. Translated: CASSPGSRGTQYF.

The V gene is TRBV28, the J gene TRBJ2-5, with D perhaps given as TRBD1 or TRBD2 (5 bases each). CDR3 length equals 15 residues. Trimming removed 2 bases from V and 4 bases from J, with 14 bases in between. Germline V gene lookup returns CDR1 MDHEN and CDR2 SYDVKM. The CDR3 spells CASSLLTPGRETQYF. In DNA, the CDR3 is TGTGCCAGCAGTTTACTGACACCGGGGCGAGAGACCCAGTACTTC.

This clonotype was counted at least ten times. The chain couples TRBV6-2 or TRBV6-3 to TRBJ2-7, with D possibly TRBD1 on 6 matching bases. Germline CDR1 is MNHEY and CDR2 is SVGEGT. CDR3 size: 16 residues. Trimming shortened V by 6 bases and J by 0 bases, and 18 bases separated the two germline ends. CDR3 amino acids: CASRPYSGQHSYEQYF. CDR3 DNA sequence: TGTGCCAGCAGGCCCTATTCCGGACAGCACTCCTACGAGCAGTACTTC.

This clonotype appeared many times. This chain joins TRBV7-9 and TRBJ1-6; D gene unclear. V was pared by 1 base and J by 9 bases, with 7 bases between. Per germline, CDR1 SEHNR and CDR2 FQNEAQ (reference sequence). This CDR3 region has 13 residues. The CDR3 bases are TGTGCCAGCAGCTTAGGGGTCGGTTCACCCCTCCACTTT. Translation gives CASSLGVGSPLHF.

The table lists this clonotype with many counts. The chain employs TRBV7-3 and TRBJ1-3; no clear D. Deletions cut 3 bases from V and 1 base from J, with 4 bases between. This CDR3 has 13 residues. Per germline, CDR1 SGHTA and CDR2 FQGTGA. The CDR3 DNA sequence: TGTGCCAGCAGCTTCGAATCTGGAAACACCATATATTTT. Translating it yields CASSFESGNTIYF.

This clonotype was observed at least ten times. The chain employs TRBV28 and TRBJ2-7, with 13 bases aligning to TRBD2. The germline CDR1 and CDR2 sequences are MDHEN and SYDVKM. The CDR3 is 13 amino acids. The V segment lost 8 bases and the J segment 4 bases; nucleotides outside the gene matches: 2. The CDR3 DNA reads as TGTGCCAGCTTGACTAGCGGGAGGTACGAGCAGTACTTC. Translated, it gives CASLTSGRYEQYF.

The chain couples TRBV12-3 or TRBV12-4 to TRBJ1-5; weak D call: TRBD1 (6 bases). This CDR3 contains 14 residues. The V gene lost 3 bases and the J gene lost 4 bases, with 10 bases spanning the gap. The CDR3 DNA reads TGTGCCAGCAGTTTGTCGGACAGTAATCAGCCCCAGCATTTT. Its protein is CASSLSDSNQPQHF.

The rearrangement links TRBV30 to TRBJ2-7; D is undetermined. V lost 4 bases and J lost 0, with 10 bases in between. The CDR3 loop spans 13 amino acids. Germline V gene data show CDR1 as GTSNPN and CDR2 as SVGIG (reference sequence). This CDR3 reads CAWKRDNSYEQYF. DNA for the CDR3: TGTGCCTGGAAGAGAGACAACTCCTACGAGCAGTACTTC.

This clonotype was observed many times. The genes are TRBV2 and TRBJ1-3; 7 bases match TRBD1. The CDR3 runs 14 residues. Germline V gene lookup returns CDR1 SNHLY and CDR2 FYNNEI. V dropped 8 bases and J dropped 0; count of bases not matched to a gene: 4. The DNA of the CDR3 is TGTGCCAGCCTGGACAGGTTCTCTGGAAACACCATATATTTT. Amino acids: CASLDRFSGNTIYF.

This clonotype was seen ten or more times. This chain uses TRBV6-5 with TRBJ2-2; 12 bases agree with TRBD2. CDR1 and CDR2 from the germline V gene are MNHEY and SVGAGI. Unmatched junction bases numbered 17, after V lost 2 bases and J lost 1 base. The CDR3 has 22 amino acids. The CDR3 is CASSYAVLPASGGARNTGELFF. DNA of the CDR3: TGTGCCAGCAGTTACGCCGTCCTCCCCGCTAGCGGGGGGGCTAGGAACACCGGGGAGCTGTTTTTT.

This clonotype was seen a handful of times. DNA of the CDR3: TGTGCCAGCTCACCTCAAACAGGGGCTGGGGCCAACGTCCTGACTTTC. Its protein is CASSPQTGAGANVLTF. This chain connects TRBV18 to TRBJ2-6; 7 bases line up with TRBD1. CDR3 length equals 16 residues. The V gene's germline CDR1 is KGHSH and CDR2 LQKENI. V was clipped by 3 bases and J by 2 bases; unmatched bases: 4. The whole variable domain, filled in from reference TRBV18 and TRBJ2-6, reads NAGVMQNPRHLVRRRGQEARLRCSPMKGHSHVYWYRQLPEEGLKFMVYLQKENIIDESGMPKERFSAEFPKEGPSILRIQQVVRGDSAAYFCASSPQTGAGANVLTFGAGSRLTVL.

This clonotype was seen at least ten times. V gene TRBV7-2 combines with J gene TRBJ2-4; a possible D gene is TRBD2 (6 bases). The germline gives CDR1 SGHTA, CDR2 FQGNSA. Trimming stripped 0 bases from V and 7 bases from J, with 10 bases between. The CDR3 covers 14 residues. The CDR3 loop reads CASSLAGTLNIQYF. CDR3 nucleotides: TGTGCCAGCAGCTTAGCCGGGACTCTTAACATTCAGTACTTC.

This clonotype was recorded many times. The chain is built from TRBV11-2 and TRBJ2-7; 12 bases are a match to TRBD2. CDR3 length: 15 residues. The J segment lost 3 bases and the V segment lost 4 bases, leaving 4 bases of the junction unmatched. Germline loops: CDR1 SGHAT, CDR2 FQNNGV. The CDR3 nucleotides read TGTGCCAGCAGCTCCCTAGCGGGGGGGGGCTACGAGCAGTACTTC. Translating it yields CASSSLAGGGYEQYF.

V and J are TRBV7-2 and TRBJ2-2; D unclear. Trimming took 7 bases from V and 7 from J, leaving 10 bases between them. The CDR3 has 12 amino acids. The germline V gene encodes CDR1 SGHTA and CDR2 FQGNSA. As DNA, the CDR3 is TGTGCCAGCAACTCTTTTGTCGGGGAGCTGTTTTTT. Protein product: CASNSFVGELFF.

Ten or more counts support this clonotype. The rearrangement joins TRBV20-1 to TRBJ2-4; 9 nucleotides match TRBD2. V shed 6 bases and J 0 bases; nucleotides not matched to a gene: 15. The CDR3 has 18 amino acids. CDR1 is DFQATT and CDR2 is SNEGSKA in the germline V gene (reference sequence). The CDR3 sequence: CSARGAGGIHLAKNIQYF. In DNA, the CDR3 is TGCAGTGCCCGCGGAGCGGGGGGCATTCATCTAGCCAAAAACATTCAGTACTTC.

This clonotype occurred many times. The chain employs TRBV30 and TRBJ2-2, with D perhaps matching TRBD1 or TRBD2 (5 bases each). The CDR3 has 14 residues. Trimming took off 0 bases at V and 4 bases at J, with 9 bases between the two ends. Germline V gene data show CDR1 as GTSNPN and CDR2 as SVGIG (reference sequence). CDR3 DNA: TGTGCCTGGAGTGTTGGTGGGGGCACCGGGGAGCTGTTTTTT. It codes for CAWSVGGGTGELFF.